These 9 T cell receptor beta chains originate from one sample sequenced in a study of Ad26.COV2.S vaccination and SARS-CoV-2 variants. Generated by immunoSEQ multiplex PCR, the TCRdb table keeps only in-frame clones and is missing some. The sample consists of approximately 280,000 clones, about 90% of them appearing once. The treatment here: roughly 19 received Ad26.COV2.S at low or high dose, single or two shots; 5 received placebo; per-sample allocation not given. The investigators took samples on day 63 after the first vaccine or placebo injection. This specimen was peripheral blood, taken in a trial of Ad26.COV2.S vaccine versus placebo. Receptors originate from a person aged 18-60 years who received the Ad26.COV2.S COVID-19 vaccine or a placebo.

This CDR3 is CASSYSTQKITYEQYF. In nucleotides, the CDR3 is TGTGCCAGCAGTTACTCGACTCAGAAGATTACCTACGAGCAGTACTTC. The J gene is TRBJ2-7, the V gene TRBV6-6; D is unresolved. Per the germline V gene, CDR1 is MNHNY and CDR2 is SVGAGI (reference sequence). V dropped 0 bases and J dropped 2 bases, with 14 bases sitting between them. This CDR3 has 16 residues.

The genes are TRBV7-9 and TRBJ2-2, with 8 positions matching TRBD1. The V gene end was trimmed by 5 bases and the J gene end by 2 bases; junction bases not matched to a gene: 10. The germline V gene encodes CDR1 SEHNR and CDR2 FQNEAQ (reference sequence). The CDR3 extends over 17 amino acids. Written as DNA, the CDR3 is TGTGCCAGCAGCCCAGCAGACAGGGGCATAAACACCGGGGAGCTGTTTTTT. Its translation is CASSPADRGINTGELFF.

The chain uses TRBV4-1 and TRBJ2-7; 8 positions agree with TRBD2. Per germline, CDR1 MGHRA and CDR2 YSYEKL. Unmatched junction bases numbered 7, after V lost 5 bases and J lost 4 bases. The CDR3 loop spans 14 amino acids. The CDR3 DNA sequence: TGCGCCAGCAGCTCCGGGGGGGGCAGGTACGAGCAGTACTTC. Its protein is CASSSGGGRYEQYF.

Written as DNA, the CDR3 is TGCGCCAGCAGCTTCTCAGACTTCACCGGGGAGCTGTTTTTT. Amino acids: CASSFSDFTGELFF. The chain has TRBV5-1 and TRBJ2-2; no reliable D call. Germline values: CDR1 SGHRS, CDR2 YFSETQ. The CDR3 contains 14 residues. The V gene lost 2 bases and the J gene lost 4 bases, with 9 bases spanning the gap.

The chain joins TRBV30 to TRBJ2-1; D ambiguous. Trimming left V 0 bases short and J 7 bases short, with 7 bases between. Germline values: CDR1 GTSNPN, CDR2 SVGIG (reference sequence). This CDR3 comprises 12 residues. CDR3 sequence: CAWSVVRNEQFF. The CDR3 DNA is TGTGCCTGGAGTGTAGTCAGGAATGAGCAGTTCTTC.

This clone was observed a single time. The chain recombines TRBV7-9 with TRBJ2-2; 9 bases match TRBD2. CDR3 length: 18 residues. The germline gives CDR1 SEHNR, CDR2 FQNEAQ (reference sequence). Trimming cost V 4 bases and J 2 bases; bases outside gene matches: 11. CDR3 in amino acids: CASSSRGSGGRNTGELFF. In DNA form, the CDR3 reads TGTGCCAGCAGCTCCCGCGGCAGCGGGGGGCGAAACACCGGGGAGCTGTTTTTT.

The chain employs TRBV6-6 and TRBJ2-1; no clear D gene. The CDR3 loop spans 15 amino acids. Germline lookup yields CDR1 MNHNY and CDR2 SVGAGI (reference sequence). Deletions cut 8 bases from V and 2 bases from J, with 16 bases between. This CDR3 reads CASGPARATYNEQFF. Written as DNA, the CDR3 is TGTGCCAGCGGCCCCGCTCGCGCAACCTACAATGAGCAGTTCTTC.

This clone appeared once. The CDR3 sequence is CASSPRGGQAGELFF. For the CDR3, the DNA is TGCGCCAGCAGCCCACGGGGAGGCCAGGCCGGGGAGCTGTTTTTT. This chain joins TRBV5-1 and TRBJ2-2; TRBD2 is a possible D gene (6 bases). CDR3 length: 15 amino acids. The V end lost 4 bases, the J end lost 6 bases, and 16 bases lay between the germline ends. CDR1 and CDR2 (germline): SGHRS, YFSETQ.

Of note for this clone: Other DNA sequences in this specimen translate into the identical CDR3. V usage is TRBV5-1 and J usage is TRBJ1-2; D is perhaps TRBD1 (6 bases). This CDR3 contains 15 residues. The germline V gene has CDR1 SGHRS and CDR2 YFSETQ. V lost 4 bases to trimming and J lost 1 base, with 14 bases between them. CDR3 sequence reads: CASSPGQTLNYGYTF. CDR3 sequence (DNA): TGCGCCAGCAGCCCCGGACAGACTCTTAACTATGGCTACACCTTC.